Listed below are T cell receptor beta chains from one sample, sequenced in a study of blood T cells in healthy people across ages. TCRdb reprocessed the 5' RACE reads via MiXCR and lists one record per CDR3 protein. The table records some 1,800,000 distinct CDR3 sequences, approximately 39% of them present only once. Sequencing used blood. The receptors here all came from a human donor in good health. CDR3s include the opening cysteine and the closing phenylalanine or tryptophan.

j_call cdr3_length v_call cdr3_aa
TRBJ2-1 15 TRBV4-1 CASSQDQGRYNEQFF
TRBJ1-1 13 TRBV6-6 CASSYMEQYEAFF
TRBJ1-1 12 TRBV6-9 CARSRFGTEAFF
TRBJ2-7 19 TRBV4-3 CASSQEFNPGQGSSYEQYF
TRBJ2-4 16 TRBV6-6 CASMENRGVAKNIQYF
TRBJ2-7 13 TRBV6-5 CASIGQGAREQYF
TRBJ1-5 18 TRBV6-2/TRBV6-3 CASSYFVDERGGNQPQHF
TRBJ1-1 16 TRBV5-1 CASSSMGVQTNTEAFF
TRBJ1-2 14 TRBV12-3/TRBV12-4 CASSGTGRNYGYTF
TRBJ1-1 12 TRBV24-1 CATSGDNTEAFF
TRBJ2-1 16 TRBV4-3 CASSQEEGSSYNEQFF
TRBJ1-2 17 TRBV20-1 CSASLDRAESDNYGYTF
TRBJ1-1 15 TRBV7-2 CASSSLSTGYTEAFF
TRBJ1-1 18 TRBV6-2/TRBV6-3 CASSARYQRQTGDTEAFF
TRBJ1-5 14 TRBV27 CASSGTGNNQPQHF
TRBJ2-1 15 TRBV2 CASSEDTGGLDEQFF
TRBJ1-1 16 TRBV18 CASSRGVTGGNTEAFF
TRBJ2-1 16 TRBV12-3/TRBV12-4 CASSSTGSVSYNEQFF
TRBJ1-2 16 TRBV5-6 CASSLVQGARQHGYTF
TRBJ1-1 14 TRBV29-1 CSSKGAQGLAEAFF
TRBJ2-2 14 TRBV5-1 CASSLAGGPTGLFF
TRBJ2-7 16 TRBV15 CATSRDWGTRRYEQYF
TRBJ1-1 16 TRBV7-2 CASSLFLVVEGTEAFF
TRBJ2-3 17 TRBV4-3 CAGSQDVRAGGADTQYF
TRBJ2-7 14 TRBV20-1 CSADRGQGSYEQYF
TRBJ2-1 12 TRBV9 CASSARTDSQFF
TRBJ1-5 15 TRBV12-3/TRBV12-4 CASSLRFYSNQPQHF
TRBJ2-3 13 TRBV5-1 CASSSDGTEWQYF
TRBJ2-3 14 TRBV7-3 CASSVEFSTDTQYF
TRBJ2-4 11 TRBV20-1 CSASRQGLAYF
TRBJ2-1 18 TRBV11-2 CASSLVGVAGVTGNEQFF
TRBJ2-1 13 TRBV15 CATSSTTYNEQFF
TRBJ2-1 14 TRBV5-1 CASSSEGGSPSKFF
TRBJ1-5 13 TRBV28 CAIGQNRVQPQHF
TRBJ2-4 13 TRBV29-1 CNVLRRSGDIQYF
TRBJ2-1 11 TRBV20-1 CSAEDYNEQFF
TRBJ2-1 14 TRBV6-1 CASRAFNSYNEQFF
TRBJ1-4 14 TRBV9 CASSVGGQGGKLFF
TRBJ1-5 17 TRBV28 CASSSTLARRTNQPQHF
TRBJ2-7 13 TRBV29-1 CSVASGLRYEQYF
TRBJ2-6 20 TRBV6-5 CASSSAPGTSSGSGANVLTF
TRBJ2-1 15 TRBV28 CASSPRQGNSYEQFF
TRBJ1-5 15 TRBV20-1 CSASALGSGNQPQHF
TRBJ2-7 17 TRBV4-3 CASSQAIAERRSYEQYF
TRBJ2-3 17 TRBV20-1 CSAHLFGNRGSTDTQYF
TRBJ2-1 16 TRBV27 CASSLSVGDKYNEQFF
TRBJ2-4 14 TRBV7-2 CASSLQGGKNIQYF
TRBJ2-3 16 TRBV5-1 CASNFAGGPAGDTQYF
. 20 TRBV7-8 CASSHSPLLAGDGSGETQYF
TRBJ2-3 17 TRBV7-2 CASSLRVASGLSDTQYF
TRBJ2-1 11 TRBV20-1 CSASRDNEQFF
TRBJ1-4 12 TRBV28 CASRAPNEKLFF
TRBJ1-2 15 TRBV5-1 CASSVRASLDYGYTF
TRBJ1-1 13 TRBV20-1 CSGSRAMDTEAFF
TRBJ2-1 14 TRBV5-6 CASSPLGFYNEQFF
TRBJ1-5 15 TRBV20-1 CSARQGGNSNQPQHF
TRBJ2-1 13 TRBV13 CATAAAGNNEQFF
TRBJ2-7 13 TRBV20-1 CSARAGTSYEQYF
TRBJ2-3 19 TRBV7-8 CASSLEISGVTLSTDTQYF
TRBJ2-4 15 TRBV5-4 CASSTFRDTKNIQYF